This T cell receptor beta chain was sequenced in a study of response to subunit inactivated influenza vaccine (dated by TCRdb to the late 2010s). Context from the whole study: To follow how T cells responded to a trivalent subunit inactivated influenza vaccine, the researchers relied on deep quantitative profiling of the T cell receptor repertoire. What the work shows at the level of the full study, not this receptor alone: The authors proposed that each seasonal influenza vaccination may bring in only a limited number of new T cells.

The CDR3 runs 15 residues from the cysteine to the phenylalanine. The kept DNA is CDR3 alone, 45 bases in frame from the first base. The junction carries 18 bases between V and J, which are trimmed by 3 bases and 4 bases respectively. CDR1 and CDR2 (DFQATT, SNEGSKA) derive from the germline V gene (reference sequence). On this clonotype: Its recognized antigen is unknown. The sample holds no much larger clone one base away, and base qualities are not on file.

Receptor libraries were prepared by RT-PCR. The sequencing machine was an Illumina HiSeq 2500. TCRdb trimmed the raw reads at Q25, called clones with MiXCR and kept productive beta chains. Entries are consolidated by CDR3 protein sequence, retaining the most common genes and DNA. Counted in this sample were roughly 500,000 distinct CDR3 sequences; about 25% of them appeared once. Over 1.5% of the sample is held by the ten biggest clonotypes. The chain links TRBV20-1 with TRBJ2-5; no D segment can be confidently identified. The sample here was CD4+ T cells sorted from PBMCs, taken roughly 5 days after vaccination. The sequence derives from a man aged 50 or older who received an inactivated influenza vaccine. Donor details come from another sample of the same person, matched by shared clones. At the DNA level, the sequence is TGCAGTGCTAGCTATACCTCTCACCGCGGAGAGACCCAGTACTTC. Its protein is CSASYTSHRGETQYF.